The 23 T cell receptor beta chains below come from one sample, sequenced in a study of T cell responses to AZD1222 COVID-19 vaccine. Measured with immunoSEQ multiplex PCR; TCRdb has only the in-frame clones, and not every one. The data contain under 150,000 clones, about 93% of them singletons. The specimen was peripheral blood, collected on day 0 of AZD1222 vaccination. The receptors come from an adult in good health.

This clone was seen just once. The rearrangement joins TRBV19 to TRBJ1-2, with D possibly being TRBD1 (6 bases). CDR3 length equals 13 residues. V was shortened by 5 bases and J by 2 bases, with 9 bases between the two germline ends. CDR1 is LNHDA, CDR2 SQIVND, per germline (reference sequence). CDR3 sequence: CASSPGQNYGYTF. In nucleotides, the CDR3 is TGTGCCAGTAGTCCCGGACAGAACTATGGCTACACCTTC.

The chain couples TRBV5-4 to TRBJ1-1, with D possibly TRBD1 on 5 matching bases. Trimming took off 4 bases at V and 3 bases at J, with 16 bases between the two ends. The CDR3 contains 15 residues. Germline CDR1 and CDR2: SGHNT and YYREEE (reference sequence). CDR3 sequence reads: CASSPQGASDTEAFF. CDR3 nucleotides: TGTGCCAGCAGCCCCCAGGGTGCATCGGACACTGAAGCTTTCTTT. Using reference TRBV5-4 and TRBJ1-1 for the parts outside the CDR3, the full variable domain is ETGVTQSPTHLIKTRGQQVTLRCSSQSGHNTVSWYQQALGQGPQFIFQYYREEENGRGNFPPRFSGLQFPNYSSELNVNALELDDSALYLCASSPQGASDTEAFFGQGTRLTVV.

The chain uses TRBV6-2 or TRBV6-3 and TRBJ2-1, with 10 bases identical to TRBD2. V trimming: 5 bases; J trimming: 6 bases; junction bases outside the gene matches: 4. This CDR3 has 14 amino acids. Germline-derived CDR1 and CDR2 are MNHEY and SVGEGT. The CDR3 is CASSTRLAGNEQFF. The CDR3 nucleotides read TGTGCCAGCAGTACCCGACTAGCGGGCAATGAGCAGTTCTTC.

The chain links TRBV28 to TRBJ1-4; D unresolved. This CDR3 spans 14 amino acids. Germline loops: CDR1 MDHEN, CDR2 SYDVKM. The germline V and J ends were trimmed by 2 bases and 0 bases, with 4 bases remaining between them. The CDR3 DNA sequence: TGTGCCAGCAGTTTAGCTGCAACTAATGAAAAACTGTTTTTT. Translated: CASSLAATNEKLFF.

This rearrangement joins TRBV27 to TRBJ2-3; D is undetermined. The germline CDR1 and CDR2 sequences are MNHEY and SMNVEV (reference sequence). V lost 2 bases to trimming and J lost 5 bases, with 8 bases between them. The CDR3 sequence is 13 residues long. The CDR3 sequence: CASSLVREDTQYF. Here the CDR3 DNA reads TGTGCCAGCAGTTTAGTCAGAGAAGATACGCAGTATTTT.

The chain links TRBV9 to TRBJ2-3, with D tentatively TRBD1 (6 bases). The CDR3 is made up of 18 amino acids. Germline lookup yields CDR1 SGDLS and CDR2 YYNGEE. V shed 0 bases and J shed 4 bases, with 21 bases lying between them. The CDR3 nucleotides read TGTGCCAGCAGCGTAGGTCCAGGGGTTAGACTTAGCGCAGATACGCAGTATTTT. Its protein product is CASSVGPGVRLSADTQYF.

The rearrangement uses TRBV11-2 and TRBJ1-1; D is undetermined. Germline assignment: CDR1 SGHAT and CDR2 FQNNGV. Trimming removed 0 bases at V and 4 bases at J, with 9 bases between. This CDR3 region has 14 residues. The CDR3 nucleotides read TGTGCCAGCAGCTTAGAAGTACCGGGCACTGAAGCTTTCTTT. Translation: CASSLEVPGTEAFF. Full variable domain (outside the CDR3, taken from reference TRBV11-2 and TRBJ1-1): EAGVAQSPRYKIIEKRQSVAFWCNPISGHATLYWYQQILGQGPKLLIQFQNNGVVDDSQLPKDRFSAERLKGVDSTLKIQPAKLEDSAVYLCASSLEVPGTEAFFGQGTRLTVV.

A remark on this clone: Its ends do not fully match the called genes, so a read error is possible. The V and J genes are TRBV6-5 and TRBJ1-1; perhaps TRBD1 as D (5 bases). Germline V gives CDR1 MNHEY, CDR2 SVGAGI. This CDR3 region has 14 residues. CDR3: CASIYFVGETEAFF. DNA for the CDR3: TGTGCCAGCATTTACTTTGTGGGGGAAACTGAAGCTTTCTTT.

This clone appeared a single time. The chain has TRBV2 and TRBJ2-5; 8 nucleotides line up with TRBD2. The trim removed 7 bases at V and 4 bases at J, leaving 11 bases unmatched. Germline CDR1 SNHLY, CDR2 FYNNEI. The CDR3 extends over 15 amino acids. The CDR3 DNA sequence: TGTGCCAGCAACCAACCCGGGGGGGAGGGAGAGACCCAGTACTTC. It is translated as CASNQPGGEGETQYF.

This CDR3 reads CASRGRLGTSGSTGELFF. The CDR3 region has the DNA TGTGCCAGCCGCGGTCGTCTCGGGACTAGCGGGAGTACCGGGGAGCTGTTTTTT. V and J are TRBV7-9 and TRBJ2-2, with 14 positions matching TRBD2. Trimming cost V 8 bases and J 5 bases; bases outside gene matches: 13. The germline V gene encodes CDR1 SEHNR and CDR2 FQNEAQ (reference sequence). The CDR3 has 18 residues.

V usage is TRBV19 and J usage is TRBJ2-2, with D perhaps assigned TRBD1 or TRBD2 (5 bases each). The CDR3 is made up of 13 amino acids. V lost 3 bases, J lost 5 bases, and 7 bases lay in between. Germline-derived CDR1 and CDR2 are LNHDA and SQIVND (reference sequence). Written as DNA, the CDR3 is TGTGCCAGTAGTATTGAGGGGACCGGGGAGCTGTTTTTT. Translation: CASSIEGTGELFF.

Only one count was recorded for this clone. J is TRBJ1-1 and V is TRBV6-1; weak D call: TRBD1 (6 bases). V was shortened by 3 bases and J by 1 base, with 18 bases between the two germline ends. CDR1 is MNHNS, CDR2 SASEGT, per germline. This CDR3 spans 17 amino acids. The CDR3 reads CASSDLRGVGKNTEAFF. CDR3 in DNA: TGTGCCAGCAGTGATCTGAGGGGGGTCGGAAAGAACACTGAAGCTTTCTTT.

The V gene is TRBV5-4, the J gene TRBJ2-2; D might be TRBD1 (5 bases). CDR3 length equals 15 residues. Germline CDR1 reads SGHNT; CDR2 reads YYREEE (reference sequence). Trimming cost V 2 bases and J 1 base, with 9 bases left between them. This chain's CDR3 is CASSFGDRNTGELFF. DNA of the CDR3: TGTGCCAGCAGCTTCGGAGACAGGAACACCGGGGAGCTGTTTTTT. The full variable domain, with the rest looked up from reference TRBV5-4 and TRBJ2-2, is ETGVTQSPTHLIKTRGQQVTLRCSSQSGHNTVSWYQQALGQGPQFIFQYYREEENGRGNFPPRFSGLQFPNYSSELNVNALELDDSALYLCASSFGDRNTGELFFGEGSRLTVL.

Written as DNA, the CDR3 is TGCGCCAGCAGCCAAGATGTTTGGGGTAGTGAAGCTTTCTTT. Translated, it gives CASSQDVWGSEAFF. The J gene is TRBJ1-1, the V gene TRBV4-3; unclear D gene. The ends were cut back, 0 bases at V and 7 bases at J, with 12 bases in the middle. The CDR3 totals 14 residues. Germline CDR1 LGHNA, CDR2 YSLEER.

The V and J genes are TRBV6-5 and TRBJ2-3, with 9 bases matching TRBD2. The CDR3 contains 15 residues. CDR1 MNHEY and CDR2 SVGAGI come from the germline V gene. J lost 0 bases, V lost 3 bases, and 1 base had no gene match. The DNA of the CDR3 is TGTGCCAGCAGTTATGCGGGGGGGAGCACAGATACGCAGTATTTT. The encoded protein is CASSYAGGSTDTQYF.

This clone came up once. V and J are TRBV28 and TRBJ2-3, with D tentatively TRBD1 (5 bases). Germline assignment: CDR1 MDHEN and CDR2 SYDVKM. V was shortened by 3 bases and J by 2 bases, with 12 bases between the two germline ends. The CDR3 covers 15 residues. DNA of the CDR3: TGTGCCAGCAGTTTGGGGCTTATTAACACAGATACGCAGTATTTT. The encoded protein is CASSLGLINTDTQYF. The full variable domain, with the rest looked up from reference TRBV28 and TRBJ2-3, is DVKVTQSSRYLVKRTGEKVFLECVQDMDHENMFWYRQDPGLGLRLIYFSYDVKMKEKGDIPEGYSVSREKKERFSLILESASTNQTSMYLCASSLGLINTDTQYFGPGTRLTVL.

As regards this clone: Since no conserved phenylalanine or tryptophan closes the CDR3, a read error is the likely cause. Because the CDR3's place on the DNA is in doubt, the DNA is left out and the CDR3 is given as listed by TCRdb. The rearrangement joins TRBV28 to TRBJ2-7; TRBD1 is taken as the D call from the table, unchecked against the DNA. The CDR3 totals 14 residues, both ends included. The germline CDR1 and CDR2 sequences are MDHEN and SYDVKM. The CDR3 is CASRSTHDRPVDWA.

The chain couples TRBV21-1 to TRBJ1-1; the DNA was not compared with TRBD1, the D call given in the table. TRBV21-1 is a listed pseudogene. There are 12 residues in the CDR3. CDR3 sequence (DNA): TGTGCCAGCGAGACACCGAACACTGAAGCTTTCTTT. As protein: CASETPNTEAFF.

This chain connects TRBV11-2 to TRBJ2-4; TRBD2 matches at 10 bases. In germline, CDR1 is SGHAT, CDR2 FQNNGV. V dropped 5 bases and J dropped 0; count of bases not matched to a gene: 10. The CDR3 spans 18 residues. The CDR3 DNA reads TGTGCCAGCAGCATTACCTTAGCGGGAGGCCTAGCCAAAAACATTCAGTACTTC. This translates into CASSITLAGGLAKNIQYF.

The rearrangement links TRBV11-1 to TRBJ1-1; 9 bases align to TRBD1. This CDR3 region has 14 residues. After removal of 5 bases from V and 6 bases from J, the junction contained 7 bases not matched to a gene. The germline gives CDR1 SGHAT, CDR2 FQDESV (reference sequence). The chain's CDR3 is CASSATGGVSEAFF. The CDR3 region has the DNA TGTGCCAGCAGCGCCACAGGGGGCGTCTCTGAAGCTTTCTTT. Based on the CDR3 plus reference TRBV11-1 and TRBJ1-1, the full variable domain is EAEVAQSPRYKITEKSQAVAFWCDPISGHATLYWYRQILGQGPELLVQFQDESVVDDSQLPKDRFSAERLKGVDSTLKIQPAELGDSAMYLCASSATGGVSEAFFGQGTRLTVV.

The rearrangement uses TRBV30 and TRBJ2-7; perhaps TRBD2 as D (5 bases). CDR1 GTSNPN and CDR2 SVGIG come from the germline V gene (reference sequence). This CDR3 region has 13 residues. Trimming took off 5 bases at V and 2 bases at J, with 13 bases between the two ends. CDR3 protein: CAWDLGVTYEQYF. The CDR3 region has the DNA TGTGCCTGGGACCTCGGGGTCACCTACGAGCAGTACTTC.

The chain carries TRBV6-1 and TRBJ2-5; D perhaps matches TRBD1 (6 bases). This CDR3 region has 14 residues. Germline V gives CDR1 MNHNS, CDR2 SASEGT. V dropped 3 bases and J dropped 3 bases, with 11 bases sitting between them. The CDR3 DNA follows: TGTGCCAGCAGTGAGTTACAGGGAGAAGAGACCCAGTACTTC. As protein: CASSELQGEETQYF.

V gene TRBV29-1 combines with J gene TRBJ1-2; D is perhaps TRBD1 (5 bases). The CDR3 covers 10 residues. The V and J ends lost 5 bases and 6 bases respectively, with 7 bases between them. Germline assignment: CDR1 SQVTM and CDR2 ANQGSEA. The CDR3 loop is CSVLGDGYTF. The DNA of the CDR3 is TGCAGCGTTCTGGGGGATGGCTACACCTTC.